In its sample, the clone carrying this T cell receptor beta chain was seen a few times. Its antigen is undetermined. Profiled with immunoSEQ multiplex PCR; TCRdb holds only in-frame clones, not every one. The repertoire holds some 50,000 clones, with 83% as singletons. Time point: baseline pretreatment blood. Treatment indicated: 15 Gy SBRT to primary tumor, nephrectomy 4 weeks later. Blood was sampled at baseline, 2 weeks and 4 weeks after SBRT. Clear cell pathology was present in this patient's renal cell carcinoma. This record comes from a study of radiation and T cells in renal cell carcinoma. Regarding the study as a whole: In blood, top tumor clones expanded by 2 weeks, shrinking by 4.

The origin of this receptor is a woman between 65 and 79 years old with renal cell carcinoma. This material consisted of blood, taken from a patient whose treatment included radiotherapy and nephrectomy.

CDR3 nucleotides: TGTGCCAGCAGCTATCCTGGGGGTAGCGGGGTTTCCTACAATGAGCAGTTCTTC. Translated: CASSYPGGSGVSYNEQFF. The rearrangement uses TRBV7-8 and TRBJ2-1; 8 bases agree with TRBD2. This CDR3 contains 18 residues. Trimming took 4 bases from V and 1 from J; bases not matched to a gene: 12. CDR1 is SGHVS, CDR2 FQNEAQ, per germline.